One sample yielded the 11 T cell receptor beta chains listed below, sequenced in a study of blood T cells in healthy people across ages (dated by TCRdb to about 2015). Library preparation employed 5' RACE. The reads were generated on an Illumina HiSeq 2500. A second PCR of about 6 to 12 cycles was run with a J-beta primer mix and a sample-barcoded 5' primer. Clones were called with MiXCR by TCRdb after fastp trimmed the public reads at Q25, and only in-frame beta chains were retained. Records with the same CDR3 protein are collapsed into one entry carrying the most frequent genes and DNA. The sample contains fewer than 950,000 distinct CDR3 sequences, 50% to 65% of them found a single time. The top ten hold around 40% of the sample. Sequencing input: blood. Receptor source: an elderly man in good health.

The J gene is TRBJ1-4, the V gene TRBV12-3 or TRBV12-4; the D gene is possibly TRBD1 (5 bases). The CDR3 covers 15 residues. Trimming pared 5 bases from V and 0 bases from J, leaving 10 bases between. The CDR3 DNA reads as TGTGCCAGCAGTATAAGACAGCCAACTAATGAAAAACTGTTTTTT. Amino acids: CASSIRQPTNEKLFF.

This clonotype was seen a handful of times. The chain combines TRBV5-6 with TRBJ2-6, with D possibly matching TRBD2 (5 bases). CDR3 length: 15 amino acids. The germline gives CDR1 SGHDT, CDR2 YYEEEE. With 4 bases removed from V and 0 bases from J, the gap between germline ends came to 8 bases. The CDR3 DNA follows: TGTGCCAGCAGCCCCACTAGCTCTGGGGCCAACGTCCTGACTTTC. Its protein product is CASSPTSSGANVLTF. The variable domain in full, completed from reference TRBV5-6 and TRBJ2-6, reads DAGVTQSPTHLIKTRGQQVTLRCSPKSGHDTVSWYQQALGQGPQFIFQYYEEEERQRGNFPDRFSGHQFPNYSSELNVNALLLGDSALYLCASSPTSSGANVLTFGAGSRLTVL.

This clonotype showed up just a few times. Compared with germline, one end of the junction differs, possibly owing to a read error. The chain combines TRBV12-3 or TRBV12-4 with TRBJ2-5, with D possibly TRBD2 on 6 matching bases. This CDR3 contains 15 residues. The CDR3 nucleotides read TGTGCCAGCAGTATAGCGGCAGGAGGGAGGGAGACCCAGTACTTC. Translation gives CASSIAAGGRETQYF.

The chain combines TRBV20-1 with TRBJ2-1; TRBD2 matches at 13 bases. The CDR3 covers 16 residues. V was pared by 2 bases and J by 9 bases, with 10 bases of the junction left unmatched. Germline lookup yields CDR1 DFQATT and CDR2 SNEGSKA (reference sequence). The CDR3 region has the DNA TGCAGTGCTAGAATTCTGACTAGCGGGAGGCATAGTGAGCAGTTCTTC. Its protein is CSARILTSGRHSEQFF.

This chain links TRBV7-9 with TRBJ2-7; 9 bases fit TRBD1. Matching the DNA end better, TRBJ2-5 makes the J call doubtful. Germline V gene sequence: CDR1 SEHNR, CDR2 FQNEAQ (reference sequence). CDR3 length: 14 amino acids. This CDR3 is CASSSYRGRETQYF. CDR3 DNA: TGTGCCAGCAGCTCCTACAGGGGGCGGGAGACCCAGTACTTC.

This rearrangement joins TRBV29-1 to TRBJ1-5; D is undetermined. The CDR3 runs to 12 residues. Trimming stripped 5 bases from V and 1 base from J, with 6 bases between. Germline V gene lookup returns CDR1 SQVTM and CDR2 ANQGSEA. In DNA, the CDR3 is TGCAGCGTTTTAGGGAGCAATCAGCCCCAGCATTTT. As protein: CSVLGSNQPQHF.

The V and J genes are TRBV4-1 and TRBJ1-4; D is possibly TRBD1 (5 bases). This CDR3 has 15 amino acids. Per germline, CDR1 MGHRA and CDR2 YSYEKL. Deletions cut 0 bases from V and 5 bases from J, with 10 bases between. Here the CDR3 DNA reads TGCGCCAGCAGCCAAGAAGGGGCCAACAATGAAAAACTGTTTTTT. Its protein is CASSQEGANNEKLFF.

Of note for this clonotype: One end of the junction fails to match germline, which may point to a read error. CDR3: CSVPGQTNGATGAFF. As DNA, the CDR3 is TGCAGCGTTCCTGGGCAGACGAACGGGGCCACTGGAGCTTTCTTT. The chain uses TRBV29-1 and TRBJ1-1; possible D gene TRBD1, 5 bases. The CDR3 consists of 15 residues. Germline lookup yields CDR1 SQVTM and CDR2 ANQGSEA.

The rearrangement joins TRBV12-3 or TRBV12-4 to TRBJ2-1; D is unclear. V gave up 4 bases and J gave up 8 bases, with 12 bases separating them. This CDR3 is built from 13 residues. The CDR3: CASSSGLRDEQFF. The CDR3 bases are TGTGCCAGCAGTTCGGGCCTTCGCGATGAGCAGTTCTTC.

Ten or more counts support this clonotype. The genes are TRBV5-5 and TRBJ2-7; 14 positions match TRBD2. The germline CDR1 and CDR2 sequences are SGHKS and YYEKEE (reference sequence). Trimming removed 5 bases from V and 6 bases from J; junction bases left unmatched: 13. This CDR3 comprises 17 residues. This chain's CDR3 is CASSLSGTSGSRGEQYF. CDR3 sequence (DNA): TGTGCCAGCAGTCTGTCCGGGACTAGCGGGAGCAGGGGCGAGCAGTACTTC.

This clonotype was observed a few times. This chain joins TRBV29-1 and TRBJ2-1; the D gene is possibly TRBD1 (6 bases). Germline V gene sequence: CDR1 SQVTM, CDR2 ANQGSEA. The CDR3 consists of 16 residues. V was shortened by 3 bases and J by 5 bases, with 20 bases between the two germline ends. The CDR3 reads CSVDGWSRGRDNEQFF. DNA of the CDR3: TGCAGCGTTGATGGATGGTCCAGGGGCAGGGACAATGAGCAGTTCTTC.